Reported below is one T cell receptor beta chain. This clonotype occurred many times. No cognate antigen has been identified for it. Base qualities are not recorded, but no much larger clone differs from it by a single base. The sample is drawn from a study of human T cells and chemical hapten exposure (dated by TCRdb to about 2021). In terms of the full investigation: For sensitization, 2% DPC in acetone was applied to a roughly 2 cm by roughly 2 cm area of upper inner arm skin. Throughout the approximately 24-week study period, patients were also given weekly therapeutic DPC doses on the scalp. Patch tests used Finn chambers with 0.01% DPC on the upper back, scored after 6 days by International Contact Dermatitis Research Group standards. Most of the patients in the cohort were female, and the cohort covered alopecia areata with under or over 50% scalp involvement, alopecia totalis and alopecia universalis. Libraries were pooled for sequencing, and variation in per-sample TCR yields was attributed mainly to small differences in library volumes within the pool. In alopecia patients, the study followed how the peripheral blood TCR repertoire changed in vivo over primary and secondary sensitization to diphenylcyclopropenone (DPC), a hapten. Blood samples were taken from patients before sensitization (week 0) and then at 2, 6 and about 24 weeks after DPC sensitization. Roughly 30 alopecia patients provided blood for TCR sequencing at one to four time points (pre-sensitization, 2, 6 and 24 weeks).

The paper's findings and limits, for the study overall: Compared with pre-sensitization or healthy control sets, expanded TCRs formed significantly more large CDR3 similarity clusters, which is consistent with antigen-driven responses. Repeated subsampling changed both the strength of the expansion versus patch-test correlation and the threshold at which that correlation became significant. Alopecia, a presumed autoimmune disease, was present in all patients, so the immune response of the patients might differ from that of healthy individuals. The number of TCRs above 1 in 1000 frequency did not change with DPC sensitization; there was no evidence of global repertoire structure alterations. Patch test score was positively correlated with the number of PT1 expanded TCRs, with significance at thresholds 8, 16 and 32 but not at 4.

The library was prepared using RACE. This sample was sequenced with a NextSeq 500. During library preparation, unique molecular identifiers were attached to individual cDNA molecules so that TCRs could be counted in a quantitative, reproducible way. For every blood RNA sample, sequencing covered both the TCR alpha and TCR beta chains. In the authors' own workflow: A median of around 100,000 TCRs per sample was observed, with a range of about 20,000 to 750,000. The Decombinator software suite was used to annotate the V, J and CDR3 of the TCR reads. For the PS versus PT1 abundance plots, all samples were subsampled to the same number of TCRs (28,000). TCRs were defined as expanded if absent before sensitization and observed at least eight times at the 2-week time point. TCRdb trimmed public reads at Q25 via fastp, called clones via MiXCR and kept in-frame beta chains. Under each unique CDR3 protein, matching rows form one entry showing the most common genes and DNA. These V and J calls derive from TCRdb rather than the authors' analysis. The sample records about 110,000 distinct CDR3 sequences, around 10% of which are singletons. The ten largest clones add up to 1.6% of the sample.

The label giving this sample's time point can be read as: pre-sensitization, week 0. This specimen's treatment or condition label, interpreted: therapeutic diphenylcyclopropenone sensitization with weekly scalp DPC. At each patch-test visit, blood was drawn before the patch test was applied. Eligible patients were aged 18 to 70, diagnosed with alopecia, deemed suitable for DPC therapy, and excluded if pregnant. Unfractionated whole blood was collected in Tempus Blood RNA tubes, and total RNA was extracted from that blood. Material: whole blood, obtained in connection with sensitization to the hapten diphenylcyclopropenone (DPC). The source is a woman between 50 and 59 years old with alopecia areata. Some clones in this sample may be carry-over from other donors' samples.

The DNA sequence is TGTGCCAGCAGTTTAGTAGACAGGGTGATCCGTGGCTACACCTTC. This codes for CASSLVDRVIRGYTF. The sequence is built from TRBV28 and TRBJ1-2; the central 7 bases match TRBD1. In the germline V gene, CDR1 corresponds to MDHEN and CDR2 to SYDVKM. From V the trimming removes 2 bases and from J it removes 7 bases, while the gene matches leave 10 bases of the junction unaccounted for. Including the terminal cysteine and phenylalanine, the CDR3 comprises 15 residues. The only DNA kept is the CDR3, 45 bases in frame from the first base.